This T cell receptor beta chain was captured by sequencing in a study of shared clonotypes between healthy human individuals. The trim removed 3 bases at V and 4 bases at J, leaving 9 bases unmatched. Germline V lookup: CDR1 SGDLS, CDR2 YYNGEE. This CDR3 is 16 amino acids long. TCRdb's table, derived via immunoSEQ multiplex PCR, lists solely in-frame clones and lacks some. This sample has 2.3 million or so clones, with roughly 93% found just once. This chain connects TRBV9 to TRBJ1-5; 8 bases agree with TRBD1. This receptor was identified in a man aged 18 to 29 in good health. Some clones in this sample may be carry-over from other donors' samples. Sequenced sample: naive CD4+ T cells from PBMCs. The subset was: CD45RA+ positively selected. CDR3 bases: TGTGCCAGCAGCGAAGATACAGGGGGAGGTAATCAGCCCCAGCATTTT. Translation gives CASSEDTGGGNQPQHF.